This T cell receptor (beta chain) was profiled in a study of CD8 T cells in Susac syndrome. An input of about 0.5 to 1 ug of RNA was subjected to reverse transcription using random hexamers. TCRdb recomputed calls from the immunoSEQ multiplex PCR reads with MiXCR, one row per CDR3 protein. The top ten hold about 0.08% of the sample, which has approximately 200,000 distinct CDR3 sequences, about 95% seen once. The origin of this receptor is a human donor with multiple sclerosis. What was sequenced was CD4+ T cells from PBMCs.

CDR3 sequence (DNA): TGCGCCAGCAGCCAACGACGACTAGCCCCGAGGGGGAATGAGCAGTTCTTC. This translates into CASSQRRLAPRGNEQFF. The chain couples TRBV5-1 to TRBJ2-1; tentative D call: TRBD2 (7 bases). Per germline, CDR1 SGHRS and CDR2 YFSETQ. Trimming cost V 4 bases and J 7 bases, with 24 bases left between them. The CDR3 has 17 residues.